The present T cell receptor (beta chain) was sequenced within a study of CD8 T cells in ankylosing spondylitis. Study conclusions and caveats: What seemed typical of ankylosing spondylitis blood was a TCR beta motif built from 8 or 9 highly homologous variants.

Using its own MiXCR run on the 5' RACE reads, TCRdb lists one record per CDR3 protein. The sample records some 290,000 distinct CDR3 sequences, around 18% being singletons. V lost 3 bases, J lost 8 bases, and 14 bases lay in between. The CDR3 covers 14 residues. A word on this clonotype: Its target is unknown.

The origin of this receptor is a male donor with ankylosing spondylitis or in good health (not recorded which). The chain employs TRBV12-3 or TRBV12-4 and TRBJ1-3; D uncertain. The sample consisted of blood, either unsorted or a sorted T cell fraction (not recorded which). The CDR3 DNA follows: TGTGCCAGCAGTTTTACGGGTCAGGCTGACACCATATATTTT. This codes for CASSFTGQADTIYF.